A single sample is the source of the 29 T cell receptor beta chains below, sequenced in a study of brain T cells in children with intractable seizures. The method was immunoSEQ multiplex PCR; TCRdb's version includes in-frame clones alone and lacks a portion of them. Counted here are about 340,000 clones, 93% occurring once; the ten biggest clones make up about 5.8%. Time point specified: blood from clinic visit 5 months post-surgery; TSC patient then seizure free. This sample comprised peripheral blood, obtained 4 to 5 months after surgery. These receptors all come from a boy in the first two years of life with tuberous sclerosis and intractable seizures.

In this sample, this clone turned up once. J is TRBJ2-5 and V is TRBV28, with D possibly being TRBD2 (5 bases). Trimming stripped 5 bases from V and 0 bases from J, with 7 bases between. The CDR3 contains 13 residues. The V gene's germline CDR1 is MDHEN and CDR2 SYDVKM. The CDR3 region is CASSPGDQETQYF. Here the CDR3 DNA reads TGTGCCAGCAGTCCCGGGGACCAAGAGACCCAGTACTTC. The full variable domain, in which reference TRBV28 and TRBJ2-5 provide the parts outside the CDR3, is DVKVTQSSRYLVKRTGEKVFLECVQDMDHENMFWYRQDPGLGLRLIYFSYDVKMKEKGDIPEGYSVSREKKERFSLILESASTNQTSMYLCASSPGDQETQYFGPGTRLLVL.

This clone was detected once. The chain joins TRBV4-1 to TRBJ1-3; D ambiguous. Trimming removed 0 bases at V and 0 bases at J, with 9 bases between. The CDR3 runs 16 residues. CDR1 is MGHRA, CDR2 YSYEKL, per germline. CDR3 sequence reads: CASSQDSRLSGNTIYF. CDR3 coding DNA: TGCGCCAGCAGCCAAGATAGCAGACTCTCTGGAAACACCATATATTTT.

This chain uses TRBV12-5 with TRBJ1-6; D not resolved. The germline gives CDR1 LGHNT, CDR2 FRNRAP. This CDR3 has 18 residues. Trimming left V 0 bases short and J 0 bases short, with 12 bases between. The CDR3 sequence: CASGLVGRLSSYNSPLHF. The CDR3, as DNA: TGTGCTAGTGGTTTGGTCGGACGGTTAAGCTCCTATAATTCACCCCTCCACTTT.

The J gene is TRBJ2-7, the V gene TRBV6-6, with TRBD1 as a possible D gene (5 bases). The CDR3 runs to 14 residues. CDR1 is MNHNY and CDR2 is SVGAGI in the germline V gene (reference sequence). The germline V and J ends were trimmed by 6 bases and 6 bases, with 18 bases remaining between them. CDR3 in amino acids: CASRQDRPSSEQYF. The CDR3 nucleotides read TGTGCCAGCAGACAGGACCGACCCTCCAGCGAGCAGTACTTC.

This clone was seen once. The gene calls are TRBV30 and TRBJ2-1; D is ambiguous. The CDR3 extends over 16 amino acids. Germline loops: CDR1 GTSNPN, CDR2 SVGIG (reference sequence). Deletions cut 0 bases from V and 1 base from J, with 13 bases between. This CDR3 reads CAWSVEAGRSYNEQFF. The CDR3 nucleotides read TGTGCCTGGAGTGTAGAGGCAGGACGGTCCTACAATGAGCAGTTCTTC.

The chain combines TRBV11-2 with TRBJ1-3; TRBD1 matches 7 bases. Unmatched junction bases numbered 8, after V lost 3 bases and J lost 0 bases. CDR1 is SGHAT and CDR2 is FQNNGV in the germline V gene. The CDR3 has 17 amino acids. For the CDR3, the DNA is TGTGCCAGCAGCTTTAGTAGGACAGGAGACTCTGGAAACACCATATATTTT. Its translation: CASSFSRTGDSGNTIYF.

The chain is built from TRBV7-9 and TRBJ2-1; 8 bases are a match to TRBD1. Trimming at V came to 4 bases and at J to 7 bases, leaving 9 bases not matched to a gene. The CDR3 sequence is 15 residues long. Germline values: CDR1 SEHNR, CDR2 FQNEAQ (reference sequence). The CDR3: CASSSRQGPMNEQFF. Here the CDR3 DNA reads TGTGCCAGCAGCTCTCGACAGGGGCCGATGAATGAGCAGTTCTTC.

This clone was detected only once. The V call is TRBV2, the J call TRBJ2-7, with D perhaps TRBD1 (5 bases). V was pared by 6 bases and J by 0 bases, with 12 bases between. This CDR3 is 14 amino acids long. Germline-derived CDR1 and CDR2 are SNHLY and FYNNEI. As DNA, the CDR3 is TGTGCCAGCAGGTTTCAGGGTAACTCCTACGAGCAGTACTTC. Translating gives CASRFQGNSYEQYF.

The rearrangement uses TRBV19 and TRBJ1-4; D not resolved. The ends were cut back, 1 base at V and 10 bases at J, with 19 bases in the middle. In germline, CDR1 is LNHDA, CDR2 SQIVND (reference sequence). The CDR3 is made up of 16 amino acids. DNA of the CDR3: TGTGCCAGTAGTATAGGCTCTACCGGGGAGCGTGGAAAACTGTTTTTT. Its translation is CASSIGSTGERGKLFF. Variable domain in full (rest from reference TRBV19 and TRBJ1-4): DGGITQSPKYLFRKEGQNVTLSCEQNLNHDAMYWYRQDPGQGLRLIYYSQIVNDFQKGDIAEGYSVSREKKESFPLTVTSAQKNPTAFYLCASSIGSTGERGKLFFGSGTQLSVL.

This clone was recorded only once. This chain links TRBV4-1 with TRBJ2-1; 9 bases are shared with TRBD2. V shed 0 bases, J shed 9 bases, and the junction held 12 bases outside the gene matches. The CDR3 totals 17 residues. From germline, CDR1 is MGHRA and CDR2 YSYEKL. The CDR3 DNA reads TGCGCCAGCAGCCAAGATAGGAGGCTAGCGGGATTGTTTGAGCAGTTCTTC. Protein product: CASSQDRRLAGLFEQFF.

CDR3 sequence: CASSQTSGGVDTQYF. The CDR3, as DNA: TGCGCCAGCAGCCAAACTAGCGGGGGGGTAGATACGCAGTATTTT. The chain is built from TRBV4-1 and TRBJ2-3; 13 bases match TRBD2. Germline V gene data show CDR1 as MGHRA and CDR2 as YSYEKL. The CDR3 runs to 15 residues. V shed 2 bases, J shed 5 bases, and the junction held 1 base outside the gene matches.

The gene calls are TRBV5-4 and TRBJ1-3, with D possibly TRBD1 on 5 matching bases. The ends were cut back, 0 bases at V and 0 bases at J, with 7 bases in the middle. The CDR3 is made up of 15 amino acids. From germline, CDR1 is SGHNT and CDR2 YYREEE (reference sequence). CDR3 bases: TGTGCCAGCAGCTTGGGGGGCCCCTCTGGAAACACCATATATTTT. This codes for CASSLGGPSGNTIYF.

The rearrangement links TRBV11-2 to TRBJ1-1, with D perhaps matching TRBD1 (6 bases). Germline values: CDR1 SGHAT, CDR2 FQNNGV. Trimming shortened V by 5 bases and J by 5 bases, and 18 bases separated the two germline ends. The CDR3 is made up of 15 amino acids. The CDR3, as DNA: TGTGCCAGCAGCGTAGGGGGGAACGGGGGGACTGAAGCTTTCTTT. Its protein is CASSVGGNGGTEAFF.

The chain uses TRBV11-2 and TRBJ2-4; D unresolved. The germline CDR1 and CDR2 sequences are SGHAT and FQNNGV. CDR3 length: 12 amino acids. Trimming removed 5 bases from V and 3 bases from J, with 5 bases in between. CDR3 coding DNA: TGTGCCAGCAGCCAAGGCAAAAACATTCAGTACTTC. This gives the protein CASSQGKNIQYF.

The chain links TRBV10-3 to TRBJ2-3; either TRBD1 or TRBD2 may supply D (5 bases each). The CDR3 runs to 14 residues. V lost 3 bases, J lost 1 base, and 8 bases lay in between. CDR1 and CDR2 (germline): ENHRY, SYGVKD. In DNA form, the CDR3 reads TGTGCCATCAGTGATATGGGGGGCACAGATACGCAGTATTTT. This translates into CAISDMGGTDTQYF.

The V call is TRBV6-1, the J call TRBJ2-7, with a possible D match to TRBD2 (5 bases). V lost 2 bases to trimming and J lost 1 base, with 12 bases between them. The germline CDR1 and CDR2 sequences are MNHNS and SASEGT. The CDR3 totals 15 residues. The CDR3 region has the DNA TGTGCCAGCAGTGAATGGACCGGGGTATCCTACGAGCAGTACTTC. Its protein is CASSEWTGVSYEQYF.

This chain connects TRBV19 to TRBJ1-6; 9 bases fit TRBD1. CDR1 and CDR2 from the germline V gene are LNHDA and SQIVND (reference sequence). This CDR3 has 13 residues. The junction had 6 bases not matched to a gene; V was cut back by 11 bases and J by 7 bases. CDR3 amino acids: CAGGGQGNSPLHF. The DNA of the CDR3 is TGTGCCGGGGGGGGACAGGGAAATTCACCCCTCCACTTT.

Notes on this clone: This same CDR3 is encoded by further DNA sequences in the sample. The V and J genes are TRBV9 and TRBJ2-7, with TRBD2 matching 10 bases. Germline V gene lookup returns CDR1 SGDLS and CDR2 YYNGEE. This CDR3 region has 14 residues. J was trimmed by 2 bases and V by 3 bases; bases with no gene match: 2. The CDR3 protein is CASSGTSGTYEQYF. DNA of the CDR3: TGTGCCAGCAGCGGGACTAGCGGAACCTACGAGCAGTACTTC.

The CDR3 nucleotides read TGTGCCAGCAGTTTGTGGTTCGGGACCCCGGGAGAGGTGACCCAGTACTTC. It yields the protein CASSLWFGTPGEVTQYF. The rearrangement uses TRBV28 and TRBJ2-5; tentatively, D is TRBD2 (6 bases). This CDR3 has 17 amino acids. Germline V gives CDR1 MDHEN, CDR2 SYDVKM. The V end was cut by 3 bases, the J end by 7 bases, with 24 bases between.

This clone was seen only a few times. This CDR3 is CASSMEGAGNQPQHF. For the CDR3, the DNA is TGTGCCAGTAGTATGGAGGGGGCTGGCAATCAGCCCCAGCATTTT. This chain connects TRBV19 to TRBJ1-5; 7 bases line up with TRBD1. CDR1 and CDR2 (germline): LNHDA, SQIVND (reference sequence). Trimming took 3 bases from V and 2 from J; bases not matched to a gene: 4. The CDR3 has 15 amino acids.

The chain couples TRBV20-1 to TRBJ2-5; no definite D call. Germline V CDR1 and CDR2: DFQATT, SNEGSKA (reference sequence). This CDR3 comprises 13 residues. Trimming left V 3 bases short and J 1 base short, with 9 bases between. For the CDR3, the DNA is TGCAGTGCTAGTCTTGCGACCCAAGAGACCCAGTACTTC. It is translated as CSASLATQETQYF.

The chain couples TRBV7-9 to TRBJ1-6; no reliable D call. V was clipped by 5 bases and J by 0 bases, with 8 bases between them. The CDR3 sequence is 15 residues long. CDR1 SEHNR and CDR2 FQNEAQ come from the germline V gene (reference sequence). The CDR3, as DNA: TGTGCCAGCAGCACCAGGAGCTCCTATAATTCACCCCTCCACTTT. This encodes CASSTRSSYNSPLHF.

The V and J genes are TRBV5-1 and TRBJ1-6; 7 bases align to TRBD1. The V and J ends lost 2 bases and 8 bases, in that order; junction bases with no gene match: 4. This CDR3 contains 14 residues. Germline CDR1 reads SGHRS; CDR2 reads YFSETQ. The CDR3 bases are TGCGCCAGCAGCTTTGAGGGGGCGGATTCACCCCTCCACTTT. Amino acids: CASSFEGADSPLHF.

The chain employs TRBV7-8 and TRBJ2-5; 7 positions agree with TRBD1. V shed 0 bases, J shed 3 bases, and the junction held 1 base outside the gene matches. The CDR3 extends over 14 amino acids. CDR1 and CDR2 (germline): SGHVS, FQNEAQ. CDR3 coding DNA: TGTGCCAGCAGCTTAGCCCAGGGGGAAGAGACCCAGTACTTC. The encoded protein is CASSLAQGEETQYF. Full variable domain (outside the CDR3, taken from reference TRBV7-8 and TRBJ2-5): GAGVSQSPRYKVAKRGQDVALRCDPISGHVSLFWYQQALGQGPEFLTYFQNEAQLDKSGLPSDRFFAERPEGSVSTLKIQRTQQEDSAVYLCASSLAQGEETQYFGPGTRLLVL.

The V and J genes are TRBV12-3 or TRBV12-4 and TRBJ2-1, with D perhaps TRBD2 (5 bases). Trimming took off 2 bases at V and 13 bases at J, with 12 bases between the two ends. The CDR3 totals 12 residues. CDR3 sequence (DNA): TGTGCCAGCAGTTTAAGGAGGTCTTTTCAGTTCTTC. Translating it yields CASSLRRSFQFF.

The CDR3 DNA sequence: TGTGCCAGCAGCTTAGAGGGAGGACGCCCAGATACGCAGTATTTT. Its translation: CASSLEGGRPDTQYF. The chain employs TRBV7-2 and TRBJ2-3; maybe TRBD2 (6 bases). In germline, CDR1 is SGHTA, CDR2 FQGNSA. The CDR3 is made up of 15 amino acids. The V end lost 1 base, the J end lost 4 bases, and 12 bases lay between the germline ends.

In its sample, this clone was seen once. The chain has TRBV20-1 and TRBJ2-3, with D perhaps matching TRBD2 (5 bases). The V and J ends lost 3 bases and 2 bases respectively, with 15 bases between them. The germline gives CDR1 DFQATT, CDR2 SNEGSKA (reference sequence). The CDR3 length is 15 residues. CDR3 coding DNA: TGCAGTGCTAGTACGGGAAGTGTTATCACAGATACGCAGTATTTT. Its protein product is CSASTGSVITDTQYF.

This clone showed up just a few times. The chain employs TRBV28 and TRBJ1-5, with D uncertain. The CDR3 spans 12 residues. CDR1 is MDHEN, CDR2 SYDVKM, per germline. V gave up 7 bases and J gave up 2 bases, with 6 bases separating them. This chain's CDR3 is CASTRGNQPQHF. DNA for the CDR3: TGTGCCAGCACTCGGGGCAATCAGCCCCAGCATTTT.

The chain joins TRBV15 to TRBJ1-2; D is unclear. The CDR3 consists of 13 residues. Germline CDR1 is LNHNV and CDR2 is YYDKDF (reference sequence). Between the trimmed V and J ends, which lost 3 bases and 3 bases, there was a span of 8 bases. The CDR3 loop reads CATSSGLDYGYTF. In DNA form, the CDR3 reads TGTGCCACCAGCAGCGGATTGGACTATGGCTACACCTTC.